This T cell receptor (beta chain) was sequenced in a study of blood T cells in healthy people across ages. In the study overall: There was about one barcoded beta molecule captured by template switching per two T cells.

For the second PCR, which ran for about 7 to 11 cycles, a sample-barcoded 5' primer and a J-beta primer mix were used. MiXCR, run by TCRdb on the 5' RACE reads, gives a single entry per CDR3 protein. This sample has about 640,000 distinct CDR3 sequences; about 53% occur once, and the top ten carry about two fifths. The CDR3 consists of 16 residues. Trimming left V 2 bases short and J 1 base short, with 12 bases between. Germline CDR1 and CDR2: SGHTA and FQGNSA. Material for sequencing was blood. V usage is TRBV7-2 and J usage is TRBJ2-1, with D possibly being TRBD1 (6 bases). This TCR was recovered from a man aged 55 to 70 in good health. CDR3 loop: CASSLFTGLSYNEQFF. DNA of the CDR3: TGTGCCAGCAGCTTATTCACAGGGCTGTCCTACAATGAGCAGTTCTTC. The complete variable domain, with remaining parts taken from reference TRBV7-2 and TRBJ2-1, reads GAGVSQSPSNKVTEKGKDVELRCDPISGHTALYWYRQSLGQGLEFLIYFQGNSAPDKSGLPSDRFSAERTGGSVSTLTIQRTQQEDSAVYLCASSLFTGLSYNEQFFGPGTRLTVL.